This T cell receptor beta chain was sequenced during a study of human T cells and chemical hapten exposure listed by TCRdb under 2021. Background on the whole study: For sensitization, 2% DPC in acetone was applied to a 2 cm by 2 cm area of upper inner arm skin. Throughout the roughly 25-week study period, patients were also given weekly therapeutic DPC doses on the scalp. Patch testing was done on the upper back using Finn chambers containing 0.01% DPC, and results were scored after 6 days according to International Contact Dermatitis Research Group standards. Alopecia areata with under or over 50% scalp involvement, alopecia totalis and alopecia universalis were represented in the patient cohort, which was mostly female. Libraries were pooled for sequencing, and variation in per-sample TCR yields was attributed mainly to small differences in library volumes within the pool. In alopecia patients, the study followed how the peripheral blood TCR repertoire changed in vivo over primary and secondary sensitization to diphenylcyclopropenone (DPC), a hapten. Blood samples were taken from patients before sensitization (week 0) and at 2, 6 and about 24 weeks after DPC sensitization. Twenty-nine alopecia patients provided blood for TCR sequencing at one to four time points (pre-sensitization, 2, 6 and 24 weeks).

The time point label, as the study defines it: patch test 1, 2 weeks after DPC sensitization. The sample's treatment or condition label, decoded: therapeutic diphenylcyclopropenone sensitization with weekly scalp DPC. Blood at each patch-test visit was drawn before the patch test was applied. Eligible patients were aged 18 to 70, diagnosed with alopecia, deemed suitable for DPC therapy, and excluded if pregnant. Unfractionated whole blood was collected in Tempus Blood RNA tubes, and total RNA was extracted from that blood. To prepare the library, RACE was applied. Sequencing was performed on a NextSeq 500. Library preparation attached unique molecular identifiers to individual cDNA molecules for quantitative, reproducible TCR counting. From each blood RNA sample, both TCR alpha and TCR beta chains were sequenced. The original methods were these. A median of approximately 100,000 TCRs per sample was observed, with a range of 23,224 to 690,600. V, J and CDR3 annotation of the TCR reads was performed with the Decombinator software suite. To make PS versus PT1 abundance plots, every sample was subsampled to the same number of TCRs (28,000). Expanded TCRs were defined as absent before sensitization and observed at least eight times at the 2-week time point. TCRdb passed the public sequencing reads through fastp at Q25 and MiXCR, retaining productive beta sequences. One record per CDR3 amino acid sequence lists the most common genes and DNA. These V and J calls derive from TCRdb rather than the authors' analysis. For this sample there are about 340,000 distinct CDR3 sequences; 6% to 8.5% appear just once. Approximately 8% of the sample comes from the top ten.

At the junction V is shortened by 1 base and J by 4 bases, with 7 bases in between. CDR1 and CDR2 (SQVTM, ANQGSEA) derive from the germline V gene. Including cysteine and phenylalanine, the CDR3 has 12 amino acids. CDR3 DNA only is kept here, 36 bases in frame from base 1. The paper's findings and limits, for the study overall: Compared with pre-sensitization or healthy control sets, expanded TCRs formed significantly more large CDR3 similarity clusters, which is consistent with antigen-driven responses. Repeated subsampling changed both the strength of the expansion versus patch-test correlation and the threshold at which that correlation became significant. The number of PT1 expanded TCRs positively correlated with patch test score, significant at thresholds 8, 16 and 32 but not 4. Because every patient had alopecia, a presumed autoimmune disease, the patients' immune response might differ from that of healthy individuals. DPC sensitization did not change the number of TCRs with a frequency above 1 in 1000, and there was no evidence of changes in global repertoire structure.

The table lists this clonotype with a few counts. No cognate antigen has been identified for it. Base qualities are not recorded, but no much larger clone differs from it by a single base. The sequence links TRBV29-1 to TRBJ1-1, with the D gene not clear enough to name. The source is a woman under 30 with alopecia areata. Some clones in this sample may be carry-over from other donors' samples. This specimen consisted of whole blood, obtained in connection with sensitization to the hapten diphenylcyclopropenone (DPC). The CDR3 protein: CSVEGRGTEAFF. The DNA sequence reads TGCAGCGTTGAAGGACGAGGCACTGAAGCTTTCTTT.